Below, 8 T cell receptor beta chains from the same sample are listed, as sequenced in a study of identical twins. TCRdb ran MiXCR on the 5' RACE reads and lists one entry per CDR3 protein. The data contain approximately 530,000 distinct CDR3 sequences, about 22% of them singletons. Separately, the same data were catalogued under a study of yellow fever vaccine responses in identical twins.

The specimen was CD4+ T cells sorted from blood. The receptors originated from a woman aged 18-30 years in good health.

Only a few counts were recorded for this clonotype. CDR3 protein: CASSLGRGTQNSPLHF. The CDR3 DNA reads as TGTGCCAGCAGCTTAGGGAGGGGGACACAAAATTCACCCCTCCACTTT. The genes are TRBV7-6 and TRBJ1-6, with D maybe TRBD1 (6 bases). This CDR3 region has 16 residues. Germline values: CDR1 SGHVS, CDR2 FNYEAQ. Trimming cost V 1 base and J 7 bases, with 14 bases left between them.

With respect to this clonotype: A read error may account for a junction end that differs from germline. This chain uses TRBV10-3 with TRBJ2-1; D is possibly TRBD2 (6 bases). Germline lookup yields CDR1 ENHRY and CDR2 SYGVKD. The CDR3 runs to 12 residues. The CDR3: CATSVEGNEQFF. CDR3 nucleotides: TGTGCCACCAGTGTGGAGGGCAATGAGCAGTTCTTC.

This clonotype was observed a handful of times. The rearrangement uses TRBV15 and TRBJ2-1; TRBD2 aligns across 11 bases. This CDR3 has 15 amino acids. Germline CDR1 and CDR2: LNHNV and YYDKDF (reference sequence). V lost 5 bases to trimming and J lost 4 bases; unmatched junction nucleotides: 4. The CDR3, as DNA: TGTGCCACCAGCGGGGGACTAGCGGAATACAATGAGCAGTTCTTC. Protein product: CATSGGLAEYNEQFF.

The sample holds a few counts of this clonotype. The gene calls are TRBV20-1 and TRBJ2-3, with D unresolved. V shed 7 bases and J shed 2 bases, with 13 bases lying between them. CDR1 is DFQATT and CDR2 is SNEGSKA in the germline V gene (reference sequence). The CDR3 has 13 residues. The CDR3 here is CSVPTTTTDTQYF. Here the CDR3 DNA reads TGCAGTGTTCCAACAACTACCACAGATACGCAGTATTTT.

This clonotype has more than one count but fewer than ten. This chain links TRBV20-1 with TRBJ2-7; 10 bases agree with TRBD2. The ends lost 6 bases at V and 4 bases at J; junction bases unmatched: 9. This CDR3 contains 14 residues. In germline, CDR1 is DFQATT, CDR2 SNEGSKA (reference sequence). DNA of the CDR3: TGCAGTGCCCGGACTAGCGGAACAGGTTACGAGCAGTACTTC. The encoded protein is CSARTSGTGYEQYF.

In its sample, this clonotype was seen a few times. The rearrangement joins TRBV2 to TRBJ1-1, with 9 bases matching TRBD1. Germline CDR1 and CDR2: SNHLY and FYNNEI. The CDR3 spans 14 residues. Trimming took 6 bases from V and 5 from J; bases not matched to a gene: 7. The CDR3 nucleotides are TGTGCCAGCAGGGGGGACAGGGCTCTGACTGAAGCTTTCTTT. It translates to CASRGDRALTEAFF.

This rearrangement joins TRBV11-2 to TRBJ2-5; possibly TRBD1 for D (6 bases). This CDR3 has 15 amino acids. Per the germline V gene, CDR1 is SGHAT and CDR2 is FQNNGV. Trimming shortened V by 4 bases and J by 3 bases, and 15 bases separated the two germline ends. The CDR3 sequence: CASSSRVNREETQYF. The CDR3 DNA follows: TGTGCCAGCAGCTCTAGAGTCAACAGGGAAGAGACCCAGTACTTC.

The table lists this clonotype with a few counts. The V call is TRBV2, the J call TRBJ1-6; D may be TRBD1 (5 bases). This CDR3 region has 15 residues. V was clipped by 2 bases and J by 7 bases, with 12 bases between them. The V gene's germline CDR1 is SNHLY and CDR2 FYNNEI. The CDR3 coding sequence is TGTGCCAGCAGTGAATCAGGGAACAACAATTCACCCCTCCACTTT. As protein: CASSESGNNNSPLHF. The full variable domain, completed using reference TRBV2 and TRBJ1-6, is EPEVTQTPSHQVTQMGQEVILRCVPISNHLYFYWYRQILGQKVEFLVSFYNNEISEKSEIFDDQFSVERPDGSNFTLKIRSTKLEDSAMYFCASSESGNNNSPLHFGNGTRLTVT.